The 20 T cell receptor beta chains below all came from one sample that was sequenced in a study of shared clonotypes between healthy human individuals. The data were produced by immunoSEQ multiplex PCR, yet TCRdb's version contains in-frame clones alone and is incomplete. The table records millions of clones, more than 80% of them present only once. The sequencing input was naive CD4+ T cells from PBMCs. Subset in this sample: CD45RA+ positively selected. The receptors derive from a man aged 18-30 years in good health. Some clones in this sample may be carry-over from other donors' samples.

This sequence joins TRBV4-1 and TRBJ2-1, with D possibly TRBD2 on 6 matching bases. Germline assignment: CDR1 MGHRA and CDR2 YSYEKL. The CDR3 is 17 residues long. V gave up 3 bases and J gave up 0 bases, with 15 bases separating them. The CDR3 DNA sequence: TGCGCCAGCAGCCAGGCGGGACTTCAAAGCTCCTACAATGAGCAGTTCTTC. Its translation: CASSQAGLQSSYNEQFF.

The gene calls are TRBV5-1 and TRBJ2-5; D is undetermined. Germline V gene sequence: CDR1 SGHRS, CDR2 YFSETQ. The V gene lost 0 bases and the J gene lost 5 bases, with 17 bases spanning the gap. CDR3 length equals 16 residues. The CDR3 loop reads CASSLGGLRGAETQYF. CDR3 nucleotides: TGCGCCAGCAGCTTGGGGGGTTTACGTGGTGCGGAGACCCAGTACTTC.

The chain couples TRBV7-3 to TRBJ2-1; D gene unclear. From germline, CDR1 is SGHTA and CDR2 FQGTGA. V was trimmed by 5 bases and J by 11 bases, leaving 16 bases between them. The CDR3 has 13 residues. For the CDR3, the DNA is TGTGCCAGCAGCACCGCTCCACATAATCAGCAGTTCTTC. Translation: CASSTAPHNQQFF.

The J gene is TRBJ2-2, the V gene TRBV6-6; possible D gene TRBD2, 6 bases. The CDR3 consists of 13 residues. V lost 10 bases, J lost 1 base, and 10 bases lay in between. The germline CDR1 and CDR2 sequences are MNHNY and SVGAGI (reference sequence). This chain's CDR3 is CATGTENTGELFF. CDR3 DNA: TGTGCCACCGGGACTGAGAACACCGGGGAGCTGTTTTTT.

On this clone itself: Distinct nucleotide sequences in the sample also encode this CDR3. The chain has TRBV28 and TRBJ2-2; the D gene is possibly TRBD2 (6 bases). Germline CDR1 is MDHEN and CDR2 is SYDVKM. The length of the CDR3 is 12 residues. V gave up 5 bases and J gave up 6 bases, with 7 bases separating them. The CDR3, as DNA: TGTGCCAGCAGTACGGGGGCCGGGGAGCTGTTTTTT. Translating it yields CASSTGAGELFF.

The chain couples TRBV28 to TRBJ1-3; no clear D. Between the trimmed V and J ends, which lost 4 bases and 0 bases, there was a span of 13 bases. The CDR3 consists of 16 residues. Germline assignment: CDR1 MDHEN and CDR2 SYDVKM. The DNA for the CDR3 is TGTGCCAGCAGTTCCCCTGGAGCAAGCTCTGGAAACACCATATATTTT. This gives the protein CASSSPGASSGNTIYF.

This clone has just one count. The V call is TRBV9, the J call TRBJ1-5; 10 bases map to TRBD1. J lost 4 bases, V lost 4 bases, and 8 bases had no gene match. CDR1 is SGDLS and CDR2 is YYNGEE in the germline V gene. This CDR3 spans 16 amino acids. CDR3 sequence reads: CASSPWTGGRNQPQHF. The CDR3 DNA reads TGTGCCAGCAGCCCATGGACAGGGGGAAGGAATCAGCCCCAGCATTTT.

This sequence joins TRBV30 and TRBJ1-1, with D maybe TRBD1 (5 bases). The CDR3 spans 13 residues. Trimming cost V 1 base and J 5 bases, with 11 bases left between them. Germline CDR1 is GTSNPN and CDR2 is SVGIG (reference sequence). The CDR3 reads CAWSASWGTEAFF. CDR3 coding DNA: TGTGCCTGGAGTGCCTCTTGGGGGACTGAAGCTTTCTTT.

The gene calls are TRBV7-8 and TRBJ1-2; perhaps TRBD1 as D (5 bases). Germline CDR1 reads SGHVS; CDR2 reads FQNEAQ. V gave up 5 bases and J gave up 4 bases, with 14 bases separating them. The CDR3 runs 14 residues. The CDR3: CASSIDSAVYGYTF. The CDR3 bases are TGTGCCAGCAGCATTGACAGTGCCGTCTATGGCTACACCTTC. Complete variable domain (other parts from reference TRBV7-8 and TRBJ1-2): GAGVSQSPRYKVAKRGQDVALRCDPISGHVSLFWYQQALGQGPEFLTYFQNEAQLDKSGLPSDRFFAERPEGSVSTLKIQRTQQEDSAVYLCASSIDSAVYGYTFGSGTRLTVV.

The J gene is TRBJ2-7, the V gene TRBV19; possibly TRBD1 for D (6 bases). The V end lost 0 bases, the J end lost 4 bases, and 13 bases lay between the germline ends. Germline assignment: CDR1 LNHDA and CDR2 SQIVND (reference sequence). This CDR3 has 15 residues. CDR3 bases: TGTGCCAGTAGTATAGATAGTGCCAGGGGATACGAGCAGTACTTC. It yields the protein CASSIDSARGYEQYF.

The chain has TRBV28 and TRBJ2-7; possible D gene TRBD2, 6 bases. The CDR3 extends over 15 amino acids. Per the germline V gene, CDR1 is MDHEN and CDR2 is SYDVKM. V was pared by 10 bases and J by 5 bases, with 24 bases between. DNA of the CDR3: TGTGCCACCGCCGCGCCCCACGGGAGTTTGAACGAGCAGTACTTC. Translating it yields CATAAPHGSLNEQYF. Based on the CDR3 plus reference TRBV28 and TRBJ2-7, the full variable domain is DVKVTQSSRYLVKRTGEKVFLECVQDMDHENMFWYRQDPGLGLRLIYFSYDVKMKEKGDIPEGYSVSREKKERFSLILESASTNQTSMYLCATAAPHGSLNEQYFGPGTRLTVT.

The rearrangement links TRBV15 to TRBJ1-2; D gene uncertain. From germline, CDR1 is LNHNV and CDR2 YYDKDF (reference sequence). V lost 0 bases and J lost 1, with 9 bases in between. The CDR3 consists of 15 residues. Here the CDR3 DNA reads TGTGCCACCAGCAGAGATCTTGTCAATAACTATGGCTACACCTTC. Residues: CATSRDLVNNYGYTF.

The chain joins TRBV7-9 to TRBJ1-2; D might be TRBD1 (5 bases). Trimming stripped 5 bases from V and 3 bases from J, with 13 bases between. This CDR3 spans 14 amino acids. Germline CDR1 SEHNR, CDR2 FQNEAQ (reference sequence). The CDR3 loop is CASSEYGAHYGYTF. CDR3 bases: TGTGCCAGCAGCGAGTACGGGGCGCACTATGGCTACACCTTC. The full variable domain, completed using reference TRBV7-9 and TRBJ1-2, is DTGVSQNPRHKITKRGQNVTFRCDPISEHNRLYWYRQTLGQGPEFLTYFQNEAQLEKSRLLSDRFSAERPKGSFSTLEIQRTEQGDSAMYLCASSEYGAHYGYTFGSGTRLTVV.

The CDR3 DNA reads as TGTGCCACCGCCGGGACGGACAAAGAGACCCAGTACTTC. Residues: CATAGTDKETQYF. The V gene is TRBV10-3, the J gene TRBJ2-5; D may be TRBD1 or TRBD2 (5 bases each). The germline V gene has CDR1 ENHRY and CDR2 SYGVKD. The V and J ends lost 10 bases and 3 bases respectively, with 15 bases between them. This CDR3 spans 13 amino acids.

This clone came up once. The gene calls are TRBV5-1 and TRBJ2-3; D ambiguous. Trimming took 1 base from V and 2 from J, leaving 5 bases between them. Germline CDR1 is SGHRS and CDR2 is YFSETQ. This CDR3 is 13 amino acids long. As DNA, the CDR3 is TGCGCCAGCAGCTTGCAACTCACAGATACGCAGTATTTT. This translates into CASSLQLTDTQYF.

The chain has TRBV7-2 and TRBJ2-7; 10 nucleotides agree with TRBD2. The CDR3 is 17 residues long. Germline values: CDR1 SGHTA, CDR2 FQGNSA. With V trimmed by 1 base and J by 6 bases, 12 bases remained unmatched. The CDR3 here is CASSLDGGASGSTEQYF. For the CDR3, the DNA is TGTGCCAGCAGCTTAGATGGGGGCGCTAGCGGGAGCACCGAGCAGTACTTC.

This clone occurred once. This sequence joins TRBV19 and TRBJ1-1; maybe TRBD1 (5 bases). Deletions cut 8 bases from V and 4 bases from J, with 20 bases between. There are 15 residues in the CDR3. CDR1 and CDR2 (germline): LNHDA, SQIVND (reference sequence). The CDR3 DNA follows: TGTGCCAGTGTTCTACTACCGGGACGACCCACTGAAGCTTTCTTT. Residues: CASVLLPGRPTEAFF.

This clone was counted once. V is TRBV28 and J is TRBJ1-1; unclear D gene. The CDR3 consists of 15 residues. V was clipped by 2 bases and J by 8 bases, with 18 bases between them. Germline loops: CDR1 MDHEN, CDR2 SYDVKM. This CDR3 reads CASSLGGEDGKEAFF. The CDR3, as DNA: TGTGCCAGCAGTTTAGGAGGAGAAGACGGCAAAGAAGCTTTCTTT.

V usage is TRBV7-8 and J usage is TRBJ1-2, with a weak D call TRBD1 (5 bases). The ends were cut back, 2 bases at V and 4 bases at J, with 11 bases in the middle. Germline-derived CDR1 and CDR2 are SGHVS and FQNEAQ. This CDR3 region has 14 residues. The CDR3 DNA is TGTGCCAGCAGCTTACGGGGCGACAGCTATGGCTACACCTTC. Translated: CASSLRGDSYGYTF.

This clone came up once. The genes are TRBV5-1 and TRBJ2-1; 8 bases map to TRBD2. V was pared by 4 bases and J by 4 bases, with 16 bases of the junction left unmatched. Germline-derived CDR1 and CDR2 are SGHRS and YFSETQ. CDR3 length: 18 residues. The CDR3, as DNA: TGCGCCAGCAGCCCCCAGGGGATGGCGGGAGGAGTGTACAATGAGCAGTTCTTC. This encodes CASSPQGMAGGVYNEQFF.